The entry below gives a single T cell receptor (beta chain) sequence along with its context. Between the trimmed V and J ends, which lost 3 bases and 4 bases, there was a span of 14 bases. The CDR3 is 15 amino acids. Germline-derived CDR1 and CDR2 are SGHRS and YFSETQ. These data come from a study of technical replicates of blood from several donors. Method: immunoSEQ multiplex PCR; TCRdb's copy keeps in-frame clones and lacks some. The profile shows around 83,000 clones, about 92% of them singletons. This chain uses TRBV5-1 with TRBJ2-1, with D perhaps TRBD1 (7 bases). The receptor was derived from a human donor in good health. Input material: T cells isolated from PBMCs. The CDR3 bases are TGCGCCAGCAGCTCTGCGGGACAGCTATACAATGAGCAGTTCTTC. This sequence encodes CASSSAGQLYNEQFF.